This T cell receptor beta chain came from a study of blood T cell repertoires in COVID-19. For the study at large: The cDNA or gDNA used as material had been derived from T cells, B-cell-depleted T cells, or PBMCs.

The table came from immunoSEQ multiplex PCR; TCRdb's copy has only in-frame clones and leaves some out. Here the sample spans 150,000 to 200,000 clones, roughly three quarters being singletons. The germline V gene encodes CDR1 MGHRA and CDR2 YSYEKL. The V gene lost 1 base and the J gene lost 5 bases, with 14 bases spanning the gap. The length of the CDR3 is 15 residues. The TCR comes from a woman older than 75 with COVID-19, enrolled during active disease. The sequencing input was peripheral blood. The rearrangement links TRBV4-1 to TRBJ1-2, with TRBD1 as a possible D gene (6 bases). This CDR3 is CASSQVSDRLYGYTF. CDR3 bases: TGCGCCAGCAGCCAAGTTAGTGACAGGCTTTATGGCTACACCTTC.